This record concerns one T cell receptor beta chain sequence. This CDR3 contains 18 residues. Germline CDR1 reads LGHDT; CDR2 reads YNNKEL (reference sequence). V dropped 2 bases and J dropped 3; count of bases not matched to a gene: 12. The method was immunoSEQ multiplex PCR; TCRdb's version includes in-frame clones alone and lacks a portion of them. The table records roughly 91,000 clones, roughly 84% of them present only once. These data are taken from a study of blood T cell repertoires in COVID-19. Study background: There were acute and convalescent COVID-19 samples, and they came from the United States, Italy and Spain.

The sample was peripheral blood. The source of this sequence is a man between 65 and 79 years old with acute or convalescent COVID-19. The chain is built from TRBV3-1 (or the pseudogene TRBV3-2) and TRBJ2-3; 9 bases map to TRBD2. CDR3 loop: CASSQMSLGSGGTDTQYF. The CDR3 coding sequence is TGTGCCAGCAGCCAAATGTCCCTGGGTAGCGGGGGAACAGATACGCAGTATTTT.